The text below deals with one T cell receptor (beta chain). The CDR3 runs to 16 residues. V shed 4 bases and J shed 5 bases, with 21 bases lying between them. Germline V lookup: CDR1 SGHNT, CDR2 YYREEE (reference sequence). This sample was taken from a study of shared clonotypes between healthy human individuals. Assay: immunoSEQ multiplex PCR; the TCRdb copy retains only in-frame clones and omits some. The sample contains approximately 980,000 clones, about 80% of which appear only once. This chain uses TRBV5-4 with TRBJ1-1; D might be TRBD1 (6 bases). The specimen sequenced was memory CD4+ T cells sorted from blood. Subset reported: CD45RA-negative fraction. The source of this sequence is a man younger than 35 in good health. CDR3: CASSRISVQGRTEAFF. Here the CDR3 DNA reads TGTGCCAGCAGCCGGATTTCGGTCCAGGGGAGGACTGAAGCTTTCTTT.